This T cell receptor beta chain derives from a study of cytomegalovirus exposure and HLA in healthy donors. Study findings and constraints: Earlier analysis yielded a pattern in which most TCR beta V segments were productive about 90% or about 30% of the time.

CDR3 length: 14 amino acids. Germline CDR1 reads SQVTM; CDR2 reads ANQGSEA. The trim removed 4 bases at V and 4 bases at J, leaving 6 bases unmatched. The PCR contained 60 Vbeta and 13 Jbeta primers. TCRdb's table, derived via immunoSEQ multiplex PCR, lists solely in-frame clones and lacks some. The sample lists around 100,000 clones; roughly three quarters were seen once. This clone was seen only once. The antigen remains unidentified. The material sequenced was PBMCs. V and J are TRBV29-1 and TRBJ2-1, with 8 bases identical to TRBD2. The receptor's source is a woman aged 40-49 years in good health and CMV-seronegative. Here the CDR3 reads CSVVVGRGYNEQFF. In nucleotides, the CDR3 is TGCAGCGTTGTAGTCGGGAGGGGTTACAATGAGCAGTTCTTC.